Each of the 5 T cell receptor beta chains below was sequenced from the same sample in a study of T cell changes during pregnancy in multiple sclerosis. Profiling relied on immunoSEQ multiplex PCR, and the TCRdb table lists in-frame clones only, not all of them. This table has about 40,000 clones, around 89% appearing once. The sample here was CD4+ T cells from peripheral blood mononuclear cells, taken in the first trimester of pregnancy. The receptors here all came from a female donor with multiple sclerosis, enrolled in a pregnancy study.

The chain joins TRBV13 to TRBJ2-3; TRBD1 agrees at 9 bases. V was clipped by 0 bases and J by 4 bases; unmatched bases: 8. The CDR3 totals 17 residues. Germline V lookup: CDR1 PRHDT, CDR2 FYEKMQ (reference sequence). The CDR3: CASSLGTGTGRADTQYF. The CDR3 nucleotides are TGTGCCAGCAGCTTAGGCACCGGGACAGGGCGCGCAGATACGCAGTATTTT.

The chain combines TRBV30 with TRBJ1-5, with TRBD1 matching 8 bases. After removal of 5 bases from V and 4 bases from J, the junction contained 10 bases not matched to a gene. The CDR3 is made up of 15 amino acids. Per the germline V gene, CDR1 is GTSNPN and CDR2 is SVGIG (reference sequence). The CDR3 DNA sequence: TGTGCCTGGGGACAGGGACAAGAGTTGAATCAGCCCCAGCATTTT. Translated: CAWGQGQELNQPQHF.

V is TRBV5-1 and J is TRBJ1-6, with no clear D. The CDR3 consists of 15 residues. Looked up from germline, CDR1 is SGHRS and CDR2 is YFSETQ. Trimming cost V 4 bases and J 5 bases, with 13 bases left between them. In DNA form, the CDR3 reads TGCGCCAGCAGCCCGCAGGATCTTGATAATTCACCCCTCCACTTT. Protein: CASSPQDLDNSPLHF.

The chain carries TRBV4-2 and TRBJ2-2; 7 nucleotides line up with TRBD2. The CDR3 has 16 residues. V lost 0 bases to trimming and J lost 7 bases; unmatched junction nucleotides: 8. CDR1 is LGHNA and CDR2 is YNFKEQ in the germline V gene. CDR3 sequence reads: CASSQDLASGRGELFF. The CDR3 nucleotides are TGTGCCAGCAGCCAAGATCTGGCTAGCGGACGCGGGGAGCTGTTTTTT.

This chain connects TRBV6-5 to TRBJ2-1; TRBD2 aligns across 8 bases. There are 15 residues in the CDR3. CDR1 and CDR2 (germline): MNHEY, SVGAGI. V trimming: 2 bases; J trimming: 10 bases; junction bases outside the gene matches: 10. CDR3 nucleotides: TGTGCCAGCAGTTACGATTACGGGGGGGCTAGGGAGCAGTTCTTC. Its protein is CASSYDYGGAREQFF.